One sample yielded the 25 T cell receptor beta chains listed below, sequenced in a study of T cell responses to AZD1222 COVID-19 vaccine. Assay used: immunoSEQ multiplex PCR; TCRdb lists only in-frame clones, some missing. The sample shows about 180,000 clones, around 88% of them seen only once. The starting material was peripheral blood, obtained 28 days after the second AZD1222 dose. The receptors here all came from an adult who received the AZD1222 COVID-19 vaccine.

The gene calls are TRBV29-1 and TRBJ2-7; 11 positions match TRBD1. The germline gives CDR1 SQVTM, CDR2 ANQGSEA. Trimming at V came to 6 bases and at J to 3 bases, leaving 1 base not matched to a gene. The CDR3 consists of 12 residues. For the CDR3, the DNA is TGCAGCGTGGGGACAGGGGGCTACGAGCAGTACTTC. As protein: CSVGTGGYEQYF.

The CDR3 sequence: CASSQGLNQPQHF. DNA for the CDR3: TGTGCCAGCAGTCAGGGGTTAAATCAGCCCCAGCATTTT. This sequence joins TRBV9 and TRBJ1-5, with a tentative D call TRBD1 (6 bases). The CDR3 is made up of 13 amino acids. Per germline, CDR1 SGDLS and CDR2 YYNGEE. The V gene lost 5 bases and the J gene lost 4 bases, with 10 bases spanning the gap.

This rearrangement joins TRBV12-2 to TRBJ2-1; the D call of TRBD1 is as the table states it, not checked on the DNA. TRBV12-2 is shown as a pseudogene. This CDR3 contains 22 residues. The CDR3 coding sequence is TGTGCAAGTCGCTTCGGGGGTCTTAAAGACAGGGAGAGGTTAGGTTGGGTCCGTGGGCAGTTCTTC. Its protein is CASRFGGLKDRERLGWVRGQFF.

This clone was observed a single time. This rearrangement joins TRBV27 to TRBJ1-2, with 7 bases that match TRBD1. The germline V gene encodes CDR1 MNHEY and CDR2 SMNVEV (reference sequence). V shed 5 bases, J shed 2 bases, and the junction held 5 bases outside the gene matches. This CDR3 is 14 amino acids long. CDR3 in amino acids: CASSRDSRNYGYTF. CDR3 DNA: TGTGCCAGCAGTCGGGACAGCAGGAACTATGGCTACACCTTC.

The chain combines TRBV3-1 (or the pseudogene TRBV3-2) with TRBJ2-7; 7 bases fit TRBD1. This CDR3 is 14 amino acids long. Looked up from germline, CDR1 is LGHDT and CDR2 is YNNKEL (reference sequence). J gave up 0 bases and V 1 base, and 0 bases lay outside the gene matches. The CDR3, as DNA: TGTGCCAGCAGCCAAGGGACAGGCTCCTACGAGCAGTACTTC. It codes for CASSQGTGSYEQYF.

The CDR3 DNA reads TGTGCCAGCAGCCCCCTTTCCTCCCGGAGAACCTACGAGCAGTACTTC. Translation gives CASSPLSSRRTYEQYF. V is TRBV5-8 and J is TRBJ2-7; D not certain. The V and J ends lost 4 bases and 2 bases respectively, with 19 bases between them. Germline V gives CDR1 SGHTS, CDR2 YDEGEE. The CDR3 consists of 16 residues. Combining the CDR3 with reference TRBV5-8 and TRBJ2-7 gives the whole variable domain EAGVTQSPTHLIKTRGQQATLRCSPISGHTSVYWYQQALGLGLQFLLWYDEGEERNRGNFPPRFSGRQFPNYSSELNVNALELEDSALYLCASSPLSSRRTYEQYFGPGTRLTVT.

There are a few counts of this clone. V gene TRBV30 combines with J gene TRBJ1-2, with 9 nucleotides matching TRBD1. In germline, CDR1 is GTSNPN, CDR2 SVGIG (reference sequence). The CDR3 loop spans 16 amino acids. J gave up 4 bases and V 1 base, and 10 bases lay outside the gene matches. CDR3 sequence reads: CAWSGTGTGSIYGYTF. CDR3 in DNA: TGTGCCTGGAGTGGGACCGGGACAGGGTCGATCTATGGCTACACCTTC.

The V call is TRBV9, the J call TRBJ2-5, with D possibly matching TRBD2 (5 bases). With 3 bases removed from V and 4 bases from J, the gap between germline ends came to 10 bases. Germline lookup yields CDR1 SGDLS and CDR2 YYNGEE. The CDR3 has 13 residues. CDR3 residues: CASSADWGETQYF. CDR3 DNA: TGTGCCAGCAGCGCGGACTGGGGAGAGACCCAGTACTTC.

The chain links TRBV6-1 to TRBJ2-7; 11 positions match TRBD1. Trimming took 5 bases from V and 7 from J; bases not matched to a gene: 4. The CDR3 extends over 13 amino acids. Germline CDR1 reads MNHNS; CDR2 reads SASEGT. CDR3 sequence (DNA): TGTGCCAGCAGTACCGGGACAGGGGGGGAGCAGTACTTC. Encoded protein: CASSTGTGGEQYF.

This clone was recorded a few times. The rearrangement joins TRBV7-9 to TRBJ2-3, with D uncertain. The CDR3 length is 13 residues. Deletions cut 1 base from V and 4 bases from J, with 6 bases between. The V gene's germline CDR1 is SEHNR and CDR2 FQNEAQ (reference sequence). CDR3 residues: CASSLEVADTQYF. The CDR3 nucleotides read TGTGCCAGCAGCTTAGAGGTGGCAGATACGCAGTATTTT. Complete variable domain (other parts from reference TRBV7-9 and TRBJ2-3): DTGVSQNPRHKITKRGQNVTFRCDPISEHNRLYWYRQTLGQGPEFLTYFQNEAQLEKSRLLSDRFSAERPKGSFSTLEIQRTEQGDSAMYLCASSLEVADTQYFGPGTRLTVL.

The V and J genes are TRBV4-1 and TRBJ1-3, with D unclear. CDR1 is MGHRA and CDR2 is YSYEKL in the germline V gene. V was cut by 2 bases and J by 0 bases, with 14 bases left in between. This CDR3 has 17 residues. CDR3 DNA sequence: TGCGCCAGCAGCCAACCTACAACGGCCCGCTCTGGAAACACCATATATTTT. As protein: CASSQPTTARSGNTIYF.

This chain uses TRBV5-5 with TRBJ2-1; D call uncertain. The CDR3 length is 14 residues. Germline V gene lookup returns CDR1 SGHKS and CDR2 YYEKEE (reference sequence). The germline V and J ends were trimmed by 1 base and 0 bases, with 5 bases remaining between them. Written as DNA, the CDR3 is TGTGCCAGCAGCTTGAGGAGCTCCTACAATGAGCAGTTCTTC. Translation: CASSLRSSYNEQFF.

This chain links TRBV10-3 with TRBJ1-2; 8 bases align to TRBD1. The CDR3 is made up of 14 amino acids. The germline gives CDR1 ENHRY, CDR2 SYGVKD. V lost 6 bases and J lost 4; bases outside the gene matches: 7. In DNA, the CDR3 is TGTGCCATCAGGGCCAGGACAGGGCTCTATGGCTACACCTTC. Protein sequence: CAIRARTGLYGYTF.

The V gene is TRBV10-2, the J gene TRBJ1-1; 8 bases align to TRBD1. J lost 2 bases, V lost 2 bases, and 4 bases had no gene match. The CDR3 has 15 amino acids. CDR1 is WSHSY and CDR2 is SAAADI in the germline V gene. Here the CDR3 reads CASSERDRPNTEAFF. CDR3 DNA: TGCGCCAGCAGTGAGCGGGACAGGCCAAACACTGAAGCTTTCTTT.

The chain employs TRBV9 and TRBJ2-3; D ambiguous. This CDR3 has 15 amino acids. Germline CDR1 is SGDLS and CDR2 is YYNGEE. The ends were cut back, 0 bases at V and 9 bases at J, with 17 bases in the middle. The CDR3 DNA follows: TGTGCCAGCAGCGTAGAGGCTAGTCTGCGAGCAACGCAGTATTTT. Encoded protein: CASSVEASLRATQYF.

This chain uses TRBV7-6 with TRBJ1-6; D gene unclear. This CDR3 has 15 residues. The V end was cut by 3 bases, the J end by 5 bases, with 11 bases between. The V gene's germline CDR1 is SGHVS and CDR2 FNYEAQ. This CDR3 is CASSLAQQNNSPLHF. CDR3 sequence (DNA): TGTGCCAGCAGCTTGGCACAGCAAAATAATTCACCCCTCCACTTT.

Only one count was recorded for this clone. The rearrangement links TRBV19 to TRBJ1-2, with a possible D match to TRBD1 (5 bases). CDR1 LNHDA and CDR2 SQIVND come from the germline V gene (reference sequence). V was trimmed by 5 bases and J by 2 bases, leaving 12 bases between them. CDR3 length equals 14 residues. Written as DNA, the CDR3 is TGTGCCAGTAGTTCGAGGGGCAGGAACTATGGCTACACCTTC. This codes for CASSSRGRNYGYTF.

The V gene is TRBV9, the J gene TRBJ1-3; D unclear. This CDR3 comprises 16 residues. Looked up from germline, CDR1 is SGDLS and CDR2 is YYNGEE. The V end lost 0 bases, the J end lost 0 bases, and 10 bases lay between the germline ends. CDR3 DNA: TGTGCCAGCAGCGTAGAGGCAGGCAGCTCTGGAAACACCATATATTTT. This codes for CASSVEAGSSGNTIYF. Filled out from reference TRBV9 and TRBJ1-3, the complete variable domain reads DSGVTQTPKHLITATGQRVTLRCSPRSGDLSVYWYQQSLDQGLQFLIQYYNGEERAKGNILERFSAQQFPDLHSELNLSSLELGDSALYFCASSVEAGSSGNTIYFGEGSWLTVV.

The rearrangement links TRBV6-5 to TRBJ2-1; D ambiguous. The length of the CDR3 is 12 residues. With 8 bases removed from V and 7 bases from J, the gap between germline ends came to 12 bases. Per germline, CDR1 MNHEY and CDR2 SVGAGI. Here the CDR3 reads CASLSQGNEQFF. The CDR3, as DNA: TGTGCCAGCCTGTCGCAAGGGAATGAGCAGTTCTTC.

V usage is TRBV10-3 and J usage is TRBJ2-7; 9 positions match TRBD1. From germline, CDR1 is ENHRY and CDR2 SYGVKD. CDR3 length equals 15 residues. V lost 0 bases, J lost 2 bases, and 2 bases stayed unmatched. This CDR3 is CAISESRQGAYEQYF. DNA of the CDR3: TGTGCCATCAGTGAGTCGAGACAGGGGGCCTACGAGCAGTACTTC.

This clone was seen only a few times. The V gene is TRBV7-9, the J gene TRBJ2-7, with D maybe TRBD1 (6 bases). V lost 4 bases to trimming and J lost 3 bases, with 13 bases between them. The CDR3 loop spans 14 amino acids. CDR1 is SEHNR and CDR2 is FQNEAQ in the germline V gene (reference sequence). CDR3 sequence: CASSSPGTNYEQYF. The CDR3 nucleotides read TGTGCCAGCAGCTCCCCCGGGACAAACTACGAGCAGTACTTC.

A few counts support this clone. The chain recombines TRBV30 with TRBJ2-2, with D unclear. Germline V gives CDR1 GTSNPN, CDR2 SVGIG (reference sequence). This CDR3 contains 12 residues. V gave up 3 bases and J gave up 6 bases, with 8 bases separating them. The CDR3 DNA sequence: TGTGCCTGGAGCGGACCGGCCGGGGAGCTGTTTTTT. Translation gives CAWSGPAGELFF.

Notes on this clone: Additional DNA sequences in this sample encode the identical CDR3. The chain employs TRBV10-3 and TRBJ2-7; 15 bases are a match to TRBD2. V trimming: 6 bases; J trimming: 4 bases; junction bases outside the gene matches: 4. Germline CDR1 is ENHRY and CDR2 is SYGVKD. CDR3 length equals 15 residues. CDR3 nucleotides: TGTGCCATCAGCGGGACTAGCGGGGGGTTTTACGAGCAGTACTTC. Protein: CAISGTSGGFYEQYF.

In the case of this clone: Other DNA sequences in this specimen translate into the identical CDR3. The gene calls are TRBV9 and TRBJ1-4; tentative D call: TRBD1 (5 bases). This CDR3 has 14 amino acids. Germline V CDR1 and CDR2: SGDLS, YYNGEE. Trimming took 2 bases from V and 5 from J, leaving 10 bases between them. CDR3 residues: CASSVGQGNEKLFF. The CDR3 DNA follows: TGTGCCAGCAGCGTTGGTCAGGGAAATGAAAAACTGTTTTTT.

The rearrangement joins TRBV9 to TRBJ2-7, with D maybe TRBD1 (6 bases). Germline lookup yields CDR1 SGDLS and CDR2 YYNGEE. V lost 1 base and J 6 bases, leaving 11 bases between the germline ends. The CDR3 covers 13 residues. The CDR3 DNA reads TGTGCCAGCAGCGTAAGCCAGGGGAGCGAGCAGTACTTC. As protein: CASSVSQGSEQYF. The complete variable domain, with remaining parts taken from reference TRBV9 and TRBJ2-7, reads DSGVTQTPKHLITATGQRVTLRCSPRSGDLSVYWYQQSLDQGLQFLIQYYNGEERAKGNILERFSAQQFPDLHSELNLSSLELGDSALYFCASSVSQGSEQYFGPGTRLTVT.